This T cell receptor beta chain is from a study of T cells in Graves' hyperthyroidism and ophthalmopathy. Across the study: Blood was drawn when the patient was first diagnosed and still untreated.

In its sample, this clonotype was seen a few times. The antigen is not known. CDR1 is MNHEY, CDR2 SVGEGT, per germline. The CDR3 loop spans 16 amino acids. Trimming cost V 5 bases and J 2 bases; bases outside gene matches: 12. PBMCs stemmed from approximately 10 ml fresh peripheral blood. There were TCR beta CDR3 regions amplified from RNA transcripts. First-round RT-PCR with HTBI primers amplified the TCR CDR3 region. TCRdb fed the multiplex PCR reads into MiXCR, producing one record per CDR3 protein. The sample contains approximately 690,000 distinct CDR3 sequences, around 15% of which appear only once. Study-level findings and limits: Patients with ophthalmopathy were separated from those with stable hyperthyroidism by a 13 V-J model. The model identified upcoming ophthalmopathy a median around 7.1 months ahead of onset.

This chain links TRBV6-2 or TRBV6-3 with TRBJ2-7, with 7 bases matching TRBD2. This TCR was recovered from a woman aged 45-65 years with Graves' ophthalmopathy. Sequenced: blood. CDR3 in amino acids: CASSTRGGPGTYEQYF. In nucleotides, the CDR3 is TGTGCCAGCAGTACAAGGGGAGGGCCCGGGACCTACGAGCAGTACTTC.